Described below is a single TCR beta chain sequence and its context. The antigen remains undetermined. This sample is part of a study of monozygotic twins with inflammatory bowel disease. After re-calling the 5' RACE reads, TCRdb lists one entry per CDR3 protein, DNA absent. The table lists about 160,000 distinct CDR3 sequences. CDR3 length equals 14 residues. Germline CDR1 and CDR2: SGDLS and YYNGEE. Per donor, 2.5 ml of blood was collected and frozen. Skipping T cell sorting, the study isolated total RNA directly from whole blood. Overall study results and limits: A reduction in TCRbeta diversity (inverse Simpson) was seen in IBD patients relative to healthy co-twins.

This receptor was identified in a human donor with ulcerative colitis or Crohn's disease, or a healthy co-twin of an affected twin (not recorded which). This chain joins TRBV9 and TRBJ2-1; TCRdb names TRBD1, which stays unverified in the absence of DNA. The sample taken for sequencing was blood. The CDR3 spells CASSVEGGRSRQFF.